The TCR beta chain under discussion was sequenced for a study of T cell responses to AZD1222 COVID-19 vaccine. Produced via immunoSEQ multiplex PCR; TCRdb's table is partial and in-frame only. The sample has about 140,000 clones, around 90% seen once. Concerning this clone: Antigen: not known.

Regarding the study as a whole: Only five or six AZD1222 recipients tested seropositive at baseline. The study reported that nearly half of spike-specific TCRs target unmutated variant regions. Clonal diversity may have been underestimated, and the donors were mostly white British, with more females than males.

Trimming removed 5 bases at V and 1 base at J, with 8 bases between. The length of the CDR3 is 13 residues. Germline V lookup: CDR1 MDHEN, CDR2 SYDVKM. This receptor was obtained from an adult in good health. V gene TRBV28 combines with J gene TRBJ1-2; D remains ambiguous. This sample comprised peripheral blood, obtained on day 0 of AZD1222 vaccination. The chain's CDR3 is CASSVTDNYGYTF. In DNA, the CDR3 is TGTGCCAGCAGTGTGACCGATAACTATGGCTACACCTTC.